Below, 5 T cell receptor beta chains from the same sample are listed, as sequenced in a study of post-analysis software for immune sequencing data. No antigen has been identified for these receptors. Points from the study as a whole: Patients carried a handful of TRBV segments more frequently than controls did, and TRBV5-6, TRBV5-1 and TRBV20-1 were among them.

TCR beta cDNA libraries included unique molecular identifiers. One entry per CDR3 protein, called by TCRdb with MiXCR from the PCR reads. The sample carries a few hundred thousand distinct CDR3 sequences, about a third recorded once. Input material: blood. The receptor set was obtained from a girl aged 10-17 years with multiple sclerosis.

The rearrangement uses TRBV7-2 and TRBJ1-1; D is unresolved. The CDR3 covers 14 residues. V was cut by 5 bases and J by 8 bases, with 18 bases left in between. CDR1 SGHTA and CDR2 FQGNSA come from the germline V gene. This CDR3 is CASSASRAGSEAFF. As DNA, the CDR3 is TGTGCCAGCAGCGCCTCACGGGCGGGGAGCGAAGCTTTCTTT.

The chain links TRBV20-1 to TRBJ2-5, with D perhaps assigned TRBD1 or TRBD2 (5 bases each). V lost 5 bases and J lost 5, with 9 bases in between. The germline V gene has CDR1 DFQATT and CDR2 SNEGSKA (reference sequence). The length of the CDR3 is 11 residues. The CDR3 here is CSAPGSETQYF. The CDR3 nucleotides read TGCAGTGCTCCAGGGAGTGAGACCCAGTACTTC.

This clonotype was recorded a few times. The rearrangement joins TRBV6-2 or TRBV6-3 to TRBJ1-2, with 7 bases that match TRBD1. The CDR3 covers 12 residues. Germline lookup yields CDR1 MNHEY and CDR2 SVGEGT. V shed 7 bases and J 6 bases; nucleotides not matched to a gene: 5. The CDR3 DNA reads as TGTGCCAGCAACGAGGGGGCGGATGGCTACACCTTC. Its protein product is CASNEGADGYTF.

This clonotype was observed a handful of times. The J gene is TRBJ2-7, the V gene TRBV20-1, with TRBD1 as a possible D gene (6 bases). CDR1 is DFQATT, CDR2 SNEGSKA, per germline (reference sequence). Trimming took 0 bases from V and 2 from J, leaving 11 bases between them. The CDR3 has 14 residues. The CDR3 DNA reads as TGCAGTGCTAGAGATCCACAGGGAACCTACGAGCAGTACTTC. Its protein product is CSARDPQGTYEQYF.

The rearrangement joins TRBV12-3 or TRBV12-4 to TRBJ2-1; D perhaps matches TRBD1 (7 bases). Trimming cost V 5 bases and J 6 bases, with 14 bases left between them. The CDR3 contains 14 residues. CDR3 amino acids: CASSPQGGANEQFF. Written as DNA, the CDR3 is TGTGCCAGCAGTCCCCAGGGGGGAGCCAATGAGCAGTTCTTC.